This entry lists 32 T cell receptor beta chains sequenced from one sample in a study of human T cells and chemical hapten exposure. Each CDR3 protein is one row after TCRdb ran MiXCR on the RACE reads. The profile covers about 62,000 distinct CDR3 sequences, with about 7% appearing a single time and over 1.5% taken by the ten largest. Described time point: pre-sensitization, week 0. Treatment of the sample: therapeutic diphenylcyclopropenone sensitization with weekly scalp DPC. The material was whole blood, obtained in connection with sensitization to the hapten diphenylcyclopropenone (DPC). Receptors were obtained from a woman between 25 and 40 years old with alopecia areata. Some clones in this sample may be carry-over from other donors' samples.

The rearrangement uses TRBV15 and TRBJ2-1; D possibly corresponds to TRBD2 (5 bases). This CDR3 spans 14 amino acids. Germline assignment: CDR1 LNHNV and CDR2 YYDKDF (reference sequence). V shed 1 base and J shed 8 bases, with 12 bases lying between them. As DNA, the CDR3 is TGTGCCACCAGCAGAGGTCCGGGGATGGATGAGCAGTTCTTC. It translates to CATSRGPGMDEQFF.

With respect to this clonotype: The junction shows a germline mismatch at one end, possibly a read error. The chain joins TRBV2 to TRBJ1-2; 9 nucleotides match TRBD1. The CDR3 has 14 residues. Germline V gene sequence: CDR1 SNHLY, CDR2 FYNNEI. The CDR3 sequence is CASSKDRGNYGDTF. The CDR3 DNA sequence: TGTGCCAGCAGTAAGGACAGGGGAAACTATGGCGACACCTTC.

In this sample, this clonotype turned up many times. V usage is TRBV7-3 and J usage is TRBJ2-5, with 11 nucleotides matching TRBD2. The CDR3 has 16 residues. J was trimmed by 5 bases and V by 3 bases; bases with no gene match: 8. Germline CDR1 and CDR2: SGHTA and FQGTGA. The CDR3 nucleotides are TGTGCCAGCAGCTTTATAGCGGGGGGGACTTTGGAGACCCAGTACTTC. The encoded protein is CASSFIAGGTLETQYF.

In its sample, this clonotype was seen a few times. The chain is built from TRBV15 and TRBJ1-6, with 9 bases aligning to TRBD1. The CDR3 length is 14 residues. Losses at the gene ends were 5 bases for V and 6 bases for J; bases not matched to a gene: 2. The germline V gene encodes CDR1 LNHNV and CDR2 YYDKDF (reference sequence). The DNA of the CDR3 is TGTGCCACCAGCGTGGGACAGGGTAATTCACCCCTCCACTTT. It yields the protein CATSVGQGNSPLHF. The variable domain in full, with the rest retrieved from reference TRBV15 and TRBJ1-6, is DAMVIQNPRYQVTQFGKPVTLSCSQTLNHNVMYWYQQKSSQAPKLLFHYYDKDFNNEADTPDNFQSRRPNTSFCFLDIRSPGLGDTAMYLCATSVGQGNSPLHFGNGTRLTVT.

The chain couples TRBV19 to TRBJ1-6, with 9 bases identical to TRBD1. CDR3 size: 13 residues. CDR1 and CDR2 from the germline V gene are LNHDA and SQIVND (reference sequence). V gave up 7 bases and J gave up 7 bases; unmatched junction bases: 2. CDR3 DNA: TGTGCCAGTATGACAGGGGGGAATTCACCCCTCCACTTT. Protein: CASMTGGNSPLHF.

In this sample, this clonotype turned up a few times. The CDR3 DNA sequence: TGTGCCACTCGGGACAGGGATGCCTCGAACTATGGCTACACCTTC. Translation: CATRDRDASNYGYTF. The chain couples TRBV19 to TRBJ1-2; 9 bases agree with TRBD1. This CDR3 comprises 15 residues. Germline loops: CDR1 LNHDA, CDR2 SQIVND (reference sequence). The trim removed 10 bases at V and 2 bases at J, leaving 11 bases unmatched.

The rearrangement uses TRBV12-3 or TRBV12-4 and TRBJ1-4; D gene ambiguous. This CDR3 is built from 13 residues. Trimming removed 8 bases from V and 4 bases from J, with 11 bases in between. The DNA of the CDR3 is TGTGCCAGCGAGAAAGGAGGTAATGAAAAACTGTTTTTT. It yields the protein CASEKGGNEKLFF.

This clonotype was counted between two and nine times. CDR3 DNA: TGTGCCAGCCTAAGCCAGGCACAGAACTATGGCTACACCTTC. Translated: CASLSQAQNYGYTF. This chain uses TRBV6-1 with TRBJ1-2; the D is unclear. Looked up from germline, CDR1 is MNHNS and CDR2 is SASEGT. Trimming took off 8 bases at V and 2 bases at J, with 15 bases between the two ends. CDR3 length: 14 residues.

Turning to this clonotype: A read error may explain this, as a much larger clone is one base away. V gene TRBV7-2 combines with J gene TRBJ1-1; possibly TRBD1 for D (5 bases). The length of the CDR3 is 15 residues. V was clipped by 0 bases and J by 6 bases, with 14 bases between them. Germline assignment: CDR1 SGHTA and CDR2 FQGNSA. CDR3 sequence: CASSLAGTANAEAFF. Here the CDR3 DNA reads TGTGCCAGCAGCTTAGCGGGGACGGCTAACGCTGAAGCTTTCTTT.

This clonotype was picked up many times. The V and J genes are TRBV5-1 and TRBJ1-1; possibly TRBD1 for D (6 bases). The germline CDR1 and CDR2 sequences are SGHRS and YFSETQ. The CDR3 consists of 14 residues. V gave up 4 bases and J gave up 3 bases, with 13 bases separating them. CDR3 in amino acids: CASSRQASDTEAFF. The DNA for the CDR3 is TGCGCCAGCAGCCGACAGGCCTCGGACACTGAAGCTTTCTTT. Together with reference TRBV5-1 and TRBJ1-1, the CDR3 gives the full variable domain: KAGVTQTPRYLIKTRGQQVTLSCSPISGHRSVSWYQQTPGQGLQFLFEYFSETQRNKGNFPGRFSGRQFSNSRSEMNVSTLELGDSALYLCASSRQASDTEAFFGQGTRLTVV.

This clonotype was detected only a few times. The chain uses TRBV15 and TRBJ1-5; weak D call: TRBD1 (5 bases). The germline V and J ends were trimmed by 1 base and 6 bases, with 10 bases remaining between them. The length of the CDR3 is 14 residues. Germline values: CDR1 LNHNV, CDR2 YYDKDF (reference sequence). CDR3 loop: CATSRAEQGQPQHF. DNA of the CDR3: TGTGCCACCAGCAGAGCCGAGCAGGGTCAGCCCCAGCATTTT.

This clonotype was observed at least ten times. The chain has TRBV20-1 and TRBJ1-1; D remains ambiguous. This CDR3 has 15 amino acids. CDR1 DFQATT and CDR2 SNEGSKA come from the germline V gene (reference sequence). Trimming removed 0 bases from V and 3 bases from J, with 14 bases in between. The CDR3 is CSARDPGTDYTEAFF. The CDR3 nucleotides read TGCAGTGCTAGAGATCCTGGCACAGACTACACTGAAGCTTTCTTT.

The rearrangement uses TRBV20-1 and TRBJ1-3; D is unclear. Between the trimmed V and J ends, which lost 6 bases and 0 bases, there was a span of 12 bases. The V gene's germline CDR1 is DFQATT and CDR2 SNEGSKA (reference sequence). The CDR3 consists of 14 residues. CDR3 in amino acids: CSAETLISGNTIYF. The CDR3 region has the DNA TGCAGTGCCGAAACCCTAATCTCTGGAAACACCATATATTTT.

This clonotype occurred many times. J is TRBJ1-4 and V is TRBV12-3 or TRBV12-4; TRBD1 might be the D (5 bases). The CDR3 is 15 residues long. The V end lost 6 bases, the J end lost 0 bases, and 11 bases lay between the germline ends. CDR3 in DNA: TGTGCCAGCAGGATCAGGGTTGCAACTAATGAAAAACTGTTTTTT. Translating gives CASRIRVATNEKLFF.

This clonotype was recorded a few times. The V call is TRBV20-1, the J call TRBJ2-5, with D perhaps matching TRBD2 (8 bases). There are 14 residues in the CDR3. Germline V gene sequence: CDR1 DFQATT, CDR2 SNEGSKA (reference sequence). Trimming left V 4 bases short and J 3 bases short, with 15 bases between. The CDR3 DNA reads TGCAGTGCTACCGGGACAGCGGGGGAAGAGACCCAGTACTTC. It is translated as CSATGTAGEETQYF.

This rearrangement joins TRBV5-6 to TRBJ1-4; D uncertain. Germline V gene data show CDR1 as SGHDT and CDR2 as YYEEEE. Trimming removed 3 bases at V and 10 bases at J, with 13 bases between. CDR3 length: 13 residues. The CDR3 DNA follows: TGTGCCAGCAGCTCCTCCCCGGCGGCAAAACTGTTTTTT. It encodes CASSSSPAAKLFF.

This chain links TRBV19 with TRBJ2-7, with D perhaps matching TRBD1 (5 bases). Germline V lookup: CDR1 LNHDA, CDR2 SQIVND (reference sequence). V was clipped by 6 bases and J by 2 bases, with 20 bases between them. The CDR3 has 16 residues. The CDR3 loop is CASSRRQNQATYEQYF. The CDR3 DNA is TGTGCCAGTAGCAGGAGACAGAACCAAGCTACCTACGAGCAGTACTTC.

This clonotype was found many times. The chain carries TRBV6-6 and TRBJ1-2; D gene ambiguous. This CDR3 region has 16 residues. Germline V gene lookup returns CDR1 MNHNY and CDR2 SVGAGI (reference sequence). The ends were cut back, 5 bases at V and 8 bases at J, with 24 bases in the middle. CDR3 sequence reads: CASSPSSVGGNRGYTF. CDR3 sequence (DNA): TGTGCCAGCAGTCCCAGTTCGGTGGGAGGGAATAGGGGCTACACCTTC.

Comments on this clonotype: This may arise from a read error, as a much more abundant clone is one base away. The chain joins TRBV5-1 to TRBJ2-3; no definite D call. This CDR3 spans 12 amino acids. Germline CDR1 is SGHRS and CDR2 is YFSETQ. The CDR3 region is CTSSFTPDTQYF. The CDR3, as DNA: TGCACCAGCAGCTTCACCCCAGATACGCAGTATTTT.

This clonotype was counted at least ten times. This chain uses TRBV11-1 with TRBJ2-7, with D hard to call. V was trimmed by 7 bases and J by 0 bases, leaving 13 bases between them. This CDR3 is 14 amino acids long. Germline V lookup: CDR1 SGHAT, CDR2 FQDESV (reference sequence). The CDR3 reads CASTSTRFSYEQYF. The CDR3 DNA follows: TGTGCCAGCACCTCTACACGATTCTCCTACGAGCAGTACTTC. The full variable domain, its missing parts supplied by reference TRBV11-1 and TRBJ2-7, is EAEVAQSPRYKITEKSQAVAFWCDPISGHATLYWYRQILGQGPELLVQFQDESVVDDSQLPKDRFSAERLKGVDSTLKIQPAELGDSAMYLCASTSTRFSYEQYFGPGTRLTVT.

This clonotype has ten or more counts. The genes are TRBV29-1 and TRBJ2-3; unclear D gene. V shed 6 bases and J shed 5 bases, with 9 bases lying between them. From germline, CDR1 is SQVTM and CDR2 ANQGSEA. The CDR3 is made up of 11 amino acids. CDR3 loop: CSVAHLDTQYF. The CDR3, as DNA: TGCAGCGTGGCCCACTTAGATACGCAGTATTTT.

Ten or more counts support this clonotype. This chain uses TRBV30 with TRBJ2-2; D gene uncertain. CDR3 length: 11 residues. Germline CDR1 reads GTSNPN; CDR2 reads SVGIG (reference sequence). Trimming cost V 4 bases and J 4 bases, with 4 bases left between them. The CDR3 region is CAWTLTGELFF. In DNA, the CDR3 is TGTGCCTGGACCCTCACCGGGGAGCTGTTTTTT.

This clonotype has ten or more counts. The rearrangement joins TRBV20-1 to TRBJ2-1; D gene unclear. The CDR3 runs 13 residues. Germline assignment: CDR1 DFQATT and CDR2 SNEGSKA (reference sequence). V was shortened by 6 bases and J by 9 bases, with 18 bases between the two germline ends. The CDR3 loop is CSAPRLGVAEQFF. The CDR3 coding sequence is TGCAGTGCCCCGAGACTTGGGGTCGCTGAGCAGTTCTTC.

The gene calls are TRBV7-9 and TRBJ1-1; D remains ambiguous. V was trimmed by 5 bases and J by 6 bases, leaving 13 bases between them. The CDR3 runs 13 residues. CDR1 is SEHNR and CDR2 is FQNEAQ in the germline V gene (reference sequence). CDR3 amino acids: CASSPGILAEAFF. The CDR3 region has the DNA TGTGCCAGCAGCCCCGGGATATTGGCTGAAGCTTTCTTT.

The table lists this clonotype with many counts. The chain joins TRBV30 to TRBJ2-1; D not resolved. The germline CDR1 and CDR2 sequences are GTSNPN and SVGIG (reference sequence). V was pared by 2 bases and J by 4 bases, with 6 bases between. The CDR3 has 12 residues. For the CDR3, the DNA is TGTGCCTGGAGTTCGAGTTACAATGAGCAGTTCTTC. Its protein product is CAWSSSYNEQFF.

A few counts support this clonotype. The chain has TRBV5-1 and TRBJ1-6, with D possibly TRBD1 on 5 matching bases. The V end was cut by 2 bases, the J end by 8 bases, with 14 bases between. Germline V lookup: CDR1 SGHRS, CDR2 YFSETQ. The CDR3 runs 15 residues. CDR3 region: CASSFSQGVDSPLHF. The CDR3 DNA reads as TGCGCCAGCAGCTTCTCGCAGGGCGTCGATTCACCCCTCCACTTT.

This clonotype was seen ten or more times. The rearrangement joins TRBV29-1 to TRBJ1-2; 8 bases fit TRBD1. Trimming took 6 bases from V and 6 from J; bases not matched to a gene: 9. The CDR3 covers 13 residues. Germline V gene data show CDR1 as SQVTM and CDR2 as ANQGSEA. The CDR3 reads CSVAKGQGHGYTF. Written as DNA, the CDR3 is TGCAGCGTCGCAAAAGGACAGGGCCATGGCTACACCTTC. The complete variable domain, with remaining parts taken from reference TRBV29-1 and TRBJ1-2, reads SAVISQKPSRDICQRGTSLTIQCQVDSQVTMMFWYRQQPGQSLTLIATANQGSEATYESGFVIDKFPISRPNLTFSTLTVSNMSPEDSSIYLCSVAKGQGHGYTFGSGTRLTVV.

In this sample, this clonotype turned up a few times. V usage is TRBV5-1 and J usage is TRBJ2-1; D ambiguous. With 6 bases removed from V and 2 bases from J, the gap between germline ends came to 15 bases. The CDR3 has 15 amino acids. Germline CDR1 and CDR2: SGHRS and YFSETQ. The CDR3 nucleotides are TGCGCCAGCACCTCAGACGCGGAAACCTACAATGAGCAGTTCTTC. Its protein product is CASTSDAETYNEQFF.

This rearrangement joins TRBV4-2 to TRBJ2-2; D may be TRBD1 (5 bases). Trimming shortened V by 1 base and J by 5 bases, and 11 bases separated the two germline ends. Germline assignment: CDR1 LGHNA and CDR2 YNFKEQ. This CDR3 has 15 amino acids. CDR3 in DNA: TGTGCCAGCAGCCAAGTAGACAGACAGACCGGGGAGCTGTTTTTT. This encodes CASSQVDRQTGELFF.

This clonotype was counted between two and nine times. The rearrangement joins TRBV29-1 to TRBJ1-5; maybe TRBD1 (5 bases). Between the trimmed V and J ends, which lost 3 bases and 1 base, there was a span of 10 bases. CDR1 is SQVTM and CDR2 is ANQGSEA in the germline V gene. There are 14 residues in the CDR3. The CDR3 sequence is CSVEVGGSNQPQHF. The CDR3 DNA follows: TGCAGCGTTGAGGTGGGGGGGAGCAATCAGCCCCAGCATTTT.

This clonotype was detected ten times or more. The chain has TRBV11-1 and TRBJ2-4, with D maybe TRBD1 (5 bases). The V gene lost 2 bases and the J gene lost 8 bases, with 16 bases spanning the gap. This CDR3 comprises 15 residues. CDR1 is SGHAT and CDR2 is FQDESV in the germline V gene (reference sequence). CDR3: CASSLTGSQGDIQYF. The CDR3 DNA reads as TGTGCCAGCAGCTTAACTGGCTCTCAAGGGGACATTCAGTACTTC.

CDR3: CASSLPGHDEKLFF. CDR3 nucleotide sequence: TGTGCCAGCAGTCTCCCGGGACACGATGAAAAACTGTTTTTT. J is TRBJ1-4 and V is TRBV12-3 or TRBV12-4; perhaps TRBD1 as D (6 bases). CDR3 size: 14 residues. The V gene lost 5 bases and the J gene lost 6 bases, with 13 bases spanning the gap.